The 32 T cell receptor beta chains presented below share a single source sample, sequenced in a study of T cell responses to AZD1222 COVID-19 vaccine. Profiling relied on immunoSEQ multiplex PCR, and the TCRdb table lists in-frame clones only, not all of them. The sample lists 130,000 to 150,000 clones, around 90% occurring once. The sequencing here drew on peripheral blood, taken 28 days after the second AZD1222 dose. These receptors were taken from an adult who received the AZD1222 COVID-19 vaccine.

The chain has TRBV7-9 and TRBJ1-2; D possibly corresponds to TRBD1 (5 bases). Germline CDR1 SEHNR, CDR2 FQNEAQ (reference sequence). The CDR3 consists of 15 residues. Between the trimmed V and J ends, which lost 1 base and 7 bases, there was a span of 16 bases. The CDR3 nucleotides are TGTGCCAGCAGCTTAGGTGGGACTGGCGGCTTTGGCTACACCTTC. Translation: CASSLGGTGGFGYTF.

This rearrangement joins TRBV6-5 to TRBJ1-3; TRBD1 matches at 10 bases. Germline V gene data show CDR1 as MNHEY and CDR2 as SVGAGI. The junction had 2 bases not matched to a gene; V was cut back by 4 bases and J by 8 bases. The CDR3 runs to 13 residues. CDR3 bases: TGTGCCAGCAGTTGGGACAGGGGTGACACCATATATTTT. Translating it yields CASSWDRGDTIYF.

The chain has TRBV2 and TRBJ2-1; D is possibly TRBD2 (8 bases). The CDR3 is 15 amino acids. V lost 6 bases and J lost 4, with 16 bases in between. CDR1 is SNHLY and CDR2 is FYNNEI in the germline V gene. For the CDR3, the DNA is TGTGCCAGCAGGACGGGAGGGGGCGCATACAATGAGCAGTTCTTC. This gives the protein CASRTGGGAYNEQFF.

The rearrangement uses TRBV7-9 and TRBJ1-2, with D perhaps matching TRBD1 (5 bases). This CDR3 contains 14 residues. V was cut by 5 bases and J by 6 bases, with 16 bases left in between. CDR1 is SEHNR, CDR2 FQNEAQ, per germline (reference sequence). The CDR3 coding sequence is TGTGCCAGCAGCCCCGGGGAGGGGAGGAATGGCTACACCTTC. It is translated as CASSPGEGRNGYTF.

The J gene is TRBJ1-5, the V gene TRBV3-1 (or the pseudogene TRBV3-2), with no clear D. The ends were cut back, 3 bases at V and 4 bases at J, with 4 bases in the middle. This CDR3 has 12 amino acids. The germline V gene encodes CDR1 LGHDT and CDR2 YNNKEL (reference sequence). CDR3 sequence: CASSQQNQPQHF. The DNA of the CDR3 is TGTGCCAGCAGCCAGCAGAATCAGCCCCAGCATTTT.

The chain employs TRBV12-3 or TRBV12-4 and TRBJ1-2, with D unresolved. The V end was cut by 1 base, the J end by 1 base, with 4 bases between. This CDR3 has 13 residues. The CDR3 DNA sequence: TGTGCCAGCAGTTTAGGAGATAACTATGGCTACACCTTC. It codes for CASSLGDNYGYTF.

The chain uses TRBV5-1 and TRBJ1-1, with 7 bases identical to TRBD1. The V and J ends lost 4 bases and 3 bases, in that order; junction bases with no gene match: 12. This CDR3 contains 16 residues. Looked up from germline, CDR1 is SGHRS and CDR2 is YFSETQ. CDR3 DNA sequence: TGCGCCAGCAGCATATCTCCCAGGGGGTTAGACACTGAAGCTTTCTTT. Translation gives CASSISPRGLDTEAFF.

The chain links TRBV30 to TRBJ1-5; D is ambiguous. This CDR3 has 14 amino acids. V lost 1 base, J lost 4 bases, and 11 bases lay in between. CDR1 is GTSNPN, CDR2 SVGIG, per germline (reference sequence). The CDR3 loop reads CAWSAEGSNQPQHF. The CDR3 nucleotides read TGTGCCTGGAGTGCAGAGGGTTCAAATCAGCCCCAGCATTTT.

The DNA of the CDR3 is TGTGCCAGCAGTAGCACAGATACGCAGTATTTT. Its protein product is CASSSTDTQYF. V gene TRBV11-2 combines with J gene TRBJ2-3, with unresolved D. Germline assignment: CDR1 SGHAT and CDR2 FQNNGV. Deletions cut 6 bases from V and 0 bases from J, with 1 base between. The CDR3 spans 11 residues.

The chain links TRBV19 to TRBJ2-7; weak D call: TRBD1 (6 bases). V was cut by 7 bases and J by 4 bases, with 17 bases left in between. Germline values: CDR1 LNHDA, CDR2 SQIVND (reference sequence). This CDR3 is built from 14 residues. The CDR3 is CASTLDRTPYEQYF. CDR3 DNA: TGTGCCAGTACTTTGGACAGAACCCCTTACGAGCAGTACTTC.

This clone has a single count. The chain has TRBV7-8 and TRBJ1-5, with 8 bases matching TRBD1. CDR1 and CDR2 from the germline V gene are SGHVS and FQNEAQ. The CDR3 contains 17 residues. Germline trimming cut 5 bases from V and 7 bases from J; bases unmatched to any gene: 16. The CDR3 region is CASSARTGSEVGQPQHF. Written as DNA, the CDR3 is TGTGCCAGCAGCGCACGGACAGGGAGTGAGGTTGGCCAGCCCCAGCATTTT.

This clone was recorded only once. The V call is TRBV15, the J call TRBJ1-4; 9 positions match TRBD1. CDR1 is LNHNV and CDR2 is YYDKDF in the germline V gene (reference sequence). The CDR3 is 16 residues long. Losses at the gene ends were 0 bases for V and 7 bases for J; bases not matched to a gene: 6. Here the CDR3 DNA reads TGTGCCACCAGCAGAGATCAAGACAGGGGGGTTGAAAAACTGTTTTTT. This translates into CATSRDQDRGVEKLFF. The full variable domain, rest sourced from reference TRBV15 and TRBJ1-4, is DAMVIQNPRYQVTQFGKPVTLSCSQTLNHNVMYWYQQKSSQAPKLLFHYYDKDFNNEADTPDNFQSRRPNTSFCFLDIRSPGLGDTAMYLCATSRDQDRGVEKLFFGSGTQLSVL.

V is TRBV6-2 or TRBV6-3 and J is TRBJ1-2, with 7 bases matching TRBD1. This CDR3 has 18 residues. CDR1 is MNHEY and CDR2 is SVGEGT in the germline V gene. V lost 6 bases to trimming and J lost 5 bases; unmatched junction nucleotides: 21. The CDR3 reads CASSPGSGGRRRGYGYTF. In nucleotides, the CDR3 is TGTGCCAGCAGCCCCGGATCAGGGGGACGGCGTCGTGGGTATGGCTACACCTTC.

V is TRBV6-6 and J is TRBJ1-5; 8 nucleotides match TRBD1. Germline CDR1 and CDR2: MNHNY and SVGAGI (reference sequence). The CDR3 runs to 14 residues. The V segment lost 1 base and the J segment 8 bases; nucleotides outside the gene matches: 4. CDR3 DNA: TGTGCCAGCAGTTACTGGACAGGGTTAGAGCCCCAGCATTTT. Protein: CASSYWTGLEPQHF.

The chain uses TRBV29-1 and TRBJ1-5; 8 nucleotides match TRBD1. Germline V gene sequence: CDR1 SQVTM, CDR2 ANQGSEA. The CDR3 is made up of 12 amino acids. Trimming at V came to 6 bases and at J to 5 bases, leaving 3 bases not matched to a gene. In DNA, the CDR3 is TGCAGCGTCGGACAGGGTGATCAGCCCCAGCATTTT. This codes for CSVGQGDQPQHF.

The count of this clone is one. The chain couples TRBV9 to TRBJ2-3; D is unclear. Germline loops: CDR1 SGDLS, CDR2 YYNGEE. The CDR3 extends over 12 amino acids. Trimming shortened V by 4 bases and J by 4 bases, and 7 bases separated the two germline ends. The CDR3 DNA follows: TGTGCCAGCAGCCAAAGCTCAGATACGCAGTATTTT. The encoded protein is CASSQSSDTQYF.

Notes on this clone: Other DNA variants within this sample encode the same CDR3. The genes are TRBV6-2 or TRBV6-3 and TRBJ2-7, with 9 bases matching TRBD1. The germline gives CDR1 MNHEY, CDR2 SVGEGT. CDR3 length equals 15 residues. The junction had 6 bases not matched to a gene; V was cut back by 5 bases and J by 1 base. The CDR3 bases are TGTGCCAGCAGTCCCCGAGGACAGGGGTCCTACGAGCAGTACTTC. Translated: CASSPRGQGSYEQYF.

This clone was found once. The gene calls are TRBV19 and TRBJ2-1; D remains unclear. This CDR3 contains 15 residues. With 6 bases removed from V and 0 bases from J, the gap between germline ends came to 12 bases. The germline V gene encodes CDR1 LNHDA and CDR2 SQIVND (reference sequence). The CDR3 loop reads CASSLGTHSYNEQFF. CDR3 DNA: TGTGCCAGTAGCCTGGGAACCCACTCCTACAATGAGCAGTTCTTC.

This clone was seen once. The CDR3: CASSLETRGTEAFF. CDR3 in DNA: TGTGCCAGCAGCTTAGAAACGAGGGGGACTGAAGCTTTCTTT. The chain carries TRBV7-9 and TRBJ1-1; D perhaps matches TRBD1 (6 bases). CDR3 length equals 14 residues. The germline V gene encodes CDR1 SEHNR and CDR2 FQNEAQ (reference sequence). Trimming removed 1 base at V and 5 bases at J, with 11 bases between.

Turning to this clone: The sample has other DNA sequences that encode this CDR3 too. The chain has TRBV18 and TRBJ1-1; TRBD1 is a possible D gene (5 bases). V was cut by 3 bases and J by 1 base, with 6 bases left in between. CDR1 and CDR2 from the germline V gene are KGHSH and LQKENI. The CDR3 contains 13 residues. This CDR3 is CASSPTGNTEAFF. CDR3 DNA sequence: TGTGCCAGCTCACCCACAGGGAACACTGAAGCTTTCTTT.

The chain carries TRBV18 and TRBJ1-5, with D unresolved. In germline, CDR1 is KGHSH, CDR2 LQKENI. V was shortened by 5 bases and J by 7 bases, with 12 bases between the two germline ends. The CDR3 is 13 amino acids. The CDR3 nucleotides read TGTGCCAGCTCAGCACAGACGAACCAGCCCCAGCATTTT. Translated: CASSAQTNQPQHF.

V is TRBV9 and J is TRBJ1-3; D unclear. V was pared by 0 bases and J by 0 bases, with 13 bases between. Germline-derived CDR1 and CDR2 are SGDLS and YYNGEE. There are 17 residues in the CDR3. The DNA of the CDR3 is TGTGCCAGCAGCGTAGGCCCATATCTCTACTCTGGAAACACCATATATTTT. Its translation: CASSVGPYLYSGNTIYF.

The V and J genes are TRBV6-5 and TRBJ1-1; D remains ambiguous. The germline V gene has CDR1 MNHEY and CDR2 SVGAGI. The CDR3 spans 14 residues. With 2 bases removed from V and 3 bases from J, the gap between germline ends came to 10 bases. The CDR3 DNA is TGTGCCAGCAGTTACGTTAGGACGGACACTGAAGCTTTCTTT. It is translated as CASSYVRTDTEAFF.

In its sample, this clone was seen a few times. This chain uses TRBV7-8 with TRBJ2-7; 10 bases fit TRBD1. Trimming took 0 bases from V and 2 from J; bases not matched to a gene: 1. The germline CDR1 and CDR2 sequences are SGHVS and FQNEAQ. This CDR3 is built from 15 residues. CDR3 residues: CASSLAGTGAYEQYF. The DNA of the CDR3 is TGTGCCAGCAGCTTAGCAGGGACAGGGGCCTACGAGCAGTACTTC.

This chain links TRBV9 with TRBJ1-2; TRBD1 matches 12 bases. Per the germline V gene, CDR1 is SGDLS and CDR2 is YYNGEE. There are 16 residues in the CDR3. V was pared by 0 bases and J by 4 bases, with 4 bases of the junction left unmatched. The CDR3 reads CASSVGVGQGAYGYTF. For the CDR3, the DNA is TGTGCCAGCAGCGTAGGAGTGGGACAGGGGGCCTATGGCTACACCTTC.

The rearrangement joins TRBV7-2 to TRBJ2-7, with 9 bases matching TRBD1. Germline values: CDR1 SGHTA, CDR2 FQGNSA. The CDR3 is 15 residues long. Trimming removed 2 bases from V and 2 bases from J; junction bases left unmatched: 4. CDR3 residues: CASSLIGQGTYEQYF. Here the CDR3 DNA reads TGTGCCAGCAGCTTAATCGGACAGGGGACCTACGAGCAGTACTTC.

The gene calls are TRBV19 and TRBJ2-2; TRBD1 might be the D (6 bases). Trimming removed 5 bases from V and 6 bases from J, with 19 bases in between. The CDR3 extends over 16 amino acids. Germline V gene data show CDR1 as LNHDA and CDR2 as SQIVND (reference sequence). CDR3: CASSHNTRGRAGELFF. The DNA for the CDR3 is TGTGCCAGTAGTCACAATACCAGGGGAAGGGCCGGGGAGCTGTTTTTT.

The chain has TRBV5-1 and TRBJ1-1; 11 nucleotides agree with TRBD1. Germline V gene data show CDR1 as SGHRS and CDR2 as YFSETQ. CDR3 length: 14 residues. Unmatched junction bases numbered 1, after V lost 3 bases and J lost 3 bases. The CDR3 DNA is TGCGCCAGCAGCTGGGGACAGGGGGACACTGAAGCTTTCTTT. Its protein is CASSWGQGDTEAFF.

The CDR3 loop is CASSVVQGWNEQFF. Written as DNA, the CDR3 is TGTGCCAGCAGCGTAGTACAGGGATGGAATGAGCAGTTCTTC. This sequence joins TRBV9 and TRBJ2-1; D might be TRBD1 (6 bases). This CDR3 has 14 amino acids. V was clipped by 0 bases and J by 7 bases, with 11 bases between them. CDR1 SGDLS and CDR2 YYNGEE come from the germline V gene.

The chain carries TRBV6-2 or TRBV6-3 and TRBJ1-4; a possible D gene is TRBD1 (5 bases). The germline V and J ends were trimmed by 2 bases and 4 bases, with 11 bases remaining between them. This CDR3 is 15 amino acids long. Germline V gives CDR1 MNHEY, CDR2 SVGEGT. The CDR3 spells CASSYPTAINEKLFF. The CDR3 nucleotides are TGTGCCAGCAGTTACCCGACAGCAATTAATGAAAAACTGTTTTTT.

The genes are TRBV11-2 and TRBJ1-1; 7 positions match TRBD1. Germline CDR1 is SGHAT and CDR2 is FQNNGV. J gave up 8 bases and V 5 bases, and 14 bases lay outside the gene matches. The CDR3 covers 15 residues. CDR3 sequence reads: CASSVSGTARGEAFF. CDR3 DNA: TGTGCCAGCAGCGTCTCCGGGACAGCCCGGGGAGAAGCTTTCTTT.

This chain joins TRBV5-1 and TRBJ2-3, with D perhaps TRBD2 (5 bases). V lost 4 bases and J 1 base, leaving 13 bases between the germline ends. The CDR3 sequence is 15 residues long. Germline V lookup: CDR1 SGHRS, CDR2 YFSETQ. In nucleotides, the CDR3 is TGCGCCAGCAGCCCCAGACTAACGCGCACAGATACGCAGTATTTT. It encodes CASSPRLTRTDTQYF.